The present TCR beta chain was sequenced within a study of blood T cell repertoires in COVID-19. Study information: The study drew acute and convalescent COVID-19 samples from the United States, Italy and Spain. T cells, B-cell-depleted T cells, or PBMCs provided the cDNA or gDNA that served as material.

Authors' data handling: For nucleated cells, counts were estimated from reference gene primer amplification. Method: immunoSEQ multiplex PCR; TCRdb's copy keeps in-frame clones and lacks some. V, J and clone size reflect that table, while D and trimming were determined from the DNA. Of more than 200,000 clones listed, about 90% were seen once; the top ten hold approximately 2.6%. The ends were cut back, 3 bases at V and 2 bases at J, with 10 bases in the middle. Germline V gene data show CDR1 as LNHDA and CDR2 as SQIVND (reference sequence). The CDR3 spans 14 residues. Input material: peripheral blood. The TCR sequence derives from a woman aged 55-70 years with acute or convalescent COVID-19. The rearrangement links TRBV19 to TRBJ1-1; the D gene is possibly TRBD1 (6 bases). In DNA form, the CDR3 reads TGTGCCAGTAGTATGGCAGGGGTAAACACTGAAGCTTTCTTT. Protein product: CASSMAGVNTEAFF.